These 29 T cell receptor beta chains originate from one sample sequenced in a study of T cell responses to AZD1222 COVID-19 vaccine. The data were produced by immunoSEQ multiplex PCR, yet TCRdb's version contains in-frame clones alone and is incomplete. Of 110,000 to 150,000 clones listed, 80% to 90% were seen once; the top ten hold roughly 1.5%. Source: peripheral blood, taken on day 0 of AZD1222 vaccination. All receptors come from an adult in good health.

The gene calls are TRBV7-3 and TRBJ2-5; 9 bases are shared with TRBD2. J lost 1 base, V lost 2 bases, and 11 bases had no gene match. The CDR3 is 18 residues long. Germline V gene sequence: CDR1 SGHTA, CDR2 FQGTGA. CDR3 coding DNA: TGTGCCAGCAGCTTAGGCCCAGCGGGAGGTCGGGGCCAAGAGACCCAGTACTTC. Protein sequence: CASSLGPAGGRGQETQYF.

V and J are TRBV11-2 and TRBJ1-1; tentative D call: TRBD1 (5 bases). The germline gives CDR1 SGHAT, CDR2 FQNNGV. Deletions cut 2 bases from V and 7 bases from J, with 20 bases between. The CDR3 length is 16 residues. Here the CDR3 reads CASSLLSGRVGIEAFF. In DNA form, the CDR3 reads TGTGCCAGCAGCTTACTTTCGGGGCGGGTGGGGATTGAAGCTTTCTTT.

The chain links TRBV16 to TRBJ2-1; D not resolved. Between the trimmed V and J ends, which lost 3 bases and 7 bases, there was a span of 16 bases. Germline V gene data show CDR1 as KGHSY and CDR2 as FQNENV. The length of the CDR3 is 15 residues. The DNA for the CDR3 is TGTGCCAGCAGCCAGATTGGCAAGTCCTGGAATGAGCAGTTCTTC. Translated: CASSQIGKSWNEQFF.

The chain links TRBV2 to TRBJ2-7; D gene uncertain. V was cut by 7 bases and J by 4 bases, with 11 bases left in between. Looked up from germline, CDR1 is SNHLY and CDR2 is FYNNEI. The CDR3 length is 12 residues. CDR3 amino acids: CASTAASYEQYF. For the CDR3, the DNA is TGTGCCAGCACCGCGGCTAGTTACGAGCAGTACTTC.

This sequence joins TRBV11-2 and TRBJ1-4; TRBD1 aligns across 7 bases. The length of the CDR3 is 15 residues. The V and J ends lost 4 bases and 2 bases, in that order; junction bases with no gene match: 4. Germline CDR1 and CDR2: SGHAT and FQNNGV. The CDR3 DNA sequence: TGTGCCAGCAGCTGGGAGGGGGCGACTAATGAAAAACTGTTTTTT. Residues: CASSWEGATNEKLFF.

The V gene is TRBV10-3, the J gene TRBJ2-5; possible D gene TRBD2, 5 bases. CDR1 ENHRY and CDR2 SYGVKD come from the germline V gene. Trimming cost V 0 bases and J 2 bases, with 10 bases left between them. The CDR3 loop spans 15 amino acids. CDR3 region: CAISESASPQETQYF. In nucleotides, the CDR3 is TGTGCCATCAGTGAGTCGGCTAGCCCGCAAGAGACCCAGTACTTC.

This chain connects TRBV28 to TRBJ1-1, with TRBD1 matching over 10 bases. V was pared by 6 bases and J by 6 bases, with 4 bases of the junction left unmatched. The germline V gene has CDR1 MDHEN and CDR2 SYDVKM. This CDR3 contains 13 residues. The CDR3 region is CASRGDRGSEAFF. The CDR3 DNA reads as TGTGCCAGCAGAGGGGACAGGGGATCTGAAGCTTTCTTT.

This chain joins TRBV4-1 and TRBJ2-7; TRBD1 is a possible D gene (5 bases). This CDR3 spans 13 amino acids. The germline V gene has CDR1 MGHRA and CDR2 YSYEKL. V lost 1 base and J lost 5, with 9 bases in between. DNA for the CDR3: TGCGCCAGCAGCCAAGGGACAATAAACGAGCAGTACTTC. As protein: CASSQGTINEQYF.

The sample holds one count of this clone. The gene calls are TRBV30 and TRBJ1-1; D unclear. V shed 4 bases and J shed 4 bases, with 13 bases lying between them. The CDR3 extends over 13 amino acids. CDR1 and CDR2 (germline): GTSNPN, SVGIG (reference sequence). The CDR3 coding sequence is TGTGCCTGGACGTATGATCTGGGCACTGAAGCTTTCTTT. This sequence encodes CAWTYDLGTEAFF.

CDR3 protein: CASSLDDGNYGYTF. The CDR3 DNA follows: TGTGCCAGCTCACTCGACGACGGTAACTATGGCTACACCTTC. The chain employs TRBV18 and TRBJ1-2; D is uncertain. Germline V CDR1 and CDR2: KGHSH, LQKENI. With 4 bases removed from V and 1 base from J, the gap between germline ends came to 10 bases. The CDR3 extends over 14 amino acids. The variable domain in full, completed from reference TRBV18 and TRBJ1-2, reads NAGVMQNPRHLVRRRGQEARLRCSPMKGHSHVYWYRQLPEEGLKFMVYLQKENIIDESGMPKERFSAEFPKEGPSILRIQQVVRGDSAAYFCASSLDDGNYGYTFGSGTRLTVV.

The J gene is TRBJ2-3, the V gene TRBV3-1 (or the pseudogene TRBV3-2); D is unresolved. Trimming took off 4 bases at V and 1 base at J, with 15 bases between the two ends. The length of the CDR3 is 16 residues. Germline-derived CDR1 and CDR2 are LGHDT and YNNKEL (reference sequence). The DNA of the CDR3 is TGTGCCAGCAGCCTGGCTCGGGCTTCTGGCACAGATACGCAGTATTTT. It codes for CASSLARASGTDTQYF.

This chain uses TRBV3-1 (or the pseudogene TRBV3-2) with TRBJ1-4; D gene uncertain. Germline lookup yields CDR1 LGHDT and CDR2 YNNKEL (reference sequence). The CDR3 is made up of 13 amino acids. V lost 0 bases and J 14 bases, leaving 13 bases between the germline ends. CDR3 sequence reads: CASSQDHLRPLFF. As DNA, the CDR3 is TGTGCCAGCAGCCAAGACCATTTAAGGCCCCTGTTTTTT.

J is TRBJ1-1 and V is TRBV5-4; D remains unclear. V was pared by 5 bases and J by 0 bases, with 8 bases between. The germline V gene has CDR1 SGHNT and CDR2 YYREEE (reference sequence). The CDR3 covers 13 residues. CDR3 sequence reads: CASRAEMNTEAFF. CDR3 sequence (DNA): TGTGCCAGCAGGGCCGAAATGAACACTGAAGCTTTCTTT.

This rearrangement joins TRBV6-5 to TRBJ1-4; no definite D call. Germline assignment: CDR1 MNHEY and CDR2 SVGAGI. V shed 8 bases and J shed 10 bases, with 14 bases lying between them. The CDR3 extends over 12 amino acids. In DNA form, the CDR3 reads TGTGCCAGCGGGCCGGGTTTAGGAAAACTGTTTTTT. Translation gives CASGPGLGKLFF.

The rearrangement links TRBV30 to TRBJ2-3; D possibly corresponds to TRBD1 (5 bases). CDR3 length: 10 amino acids. Germline lookup yields CDR1 GTSNPN and CDR2 SVGIG (reference sequence). V was shortened by 6 bases and J by 6 bases, with 7 bases between the two germline ends. The CDR3 nucleotides are TGTGCCTGCAGGGTGGATACGCAGTATTTT. It specifies CACRVDTQYF.

V gene TRBV7-3 combines with J gene TRBJ2-2, with unresolved D. The germline V and J ends were trimmed by 4 bases and 6 bases, with 9 bases remaining between them. The CDR3 is made up of 13 amino acids. Germline assignment: CDR1 SGHTA and CDR2 FQGTGA. CDR3 loop: CASSYSYSGELFF. In nucleotides, the CDR3 is TGTGCCAGCAGCTATTCCTATTCCGGGGAGCTGTTTTTT. Full variable domain (missing parts from reference TRBV7-3 and TRBJ2-2): GAGVSQTPSNKVTEKGKYVELRCDPISGHTALYWYRQSLGQGPEFLIYFQGTGAADDSGLPNDRFFAVRPEGSVSTLKIQRTERGDSAVYLCASSYSYSGELFFGEGSRLTVL.

In this sample, this clone turned up once. This chain links TRBV3-1 (or the pseudogene TRBV3-2) with TRBJ1-6, with D hard to call. V was clipped by 1 base and J by 7 bases, with 5 bases between them. Germline CDR1 and CDR2: LGHDT and YNNKEL (reference sequence). The CDR3 length is 13 residues. DNA for the CDR3: TGTGCCAGCAGCCAAGCTACCAATTCACCCCTCCACTTT. This codes for CASSQATNSPLHF.

The chain joins TRBV12-3 or TRBV12-4 to TRBJ2-7; TRBD2 is a possible D gene (5 bases). This CDR3 has 13 amino acids. V dropped 3 bases and J dropped 5 bases, with 11 bases sitting between them. The CDR3 reads CASSFREAHEQYF. CDR3 in DNA: TGTGCCAGCAGTTTTCGGGAAGCCCACGAGCAGTACTTC.

CDR3 residues: CASSPTIGPSNQPQHF. In nucleotides, the CDR3 is TGTGCCAGCAGTCCGACAATCGGACCTAGCAATCAGCCCCAGCATTTT. This chain joins TRBV28 and TRBJ1-5, with no clear D. The CDR3 consists of 16 residues. The V gene's germline CDR1 is MDHEN and CDR2 SYDVKM. Deletions cut 5 bases from V and 0 bases from J, with 14 bases between.

This chain links TRBV11-2 with TRBJ2-7; D is ambiguous. The CDR3 covers 12 residues. Germline CDR1 and CDR2: SGHAT and FQNNGV. V lost 2 bases and J lost 6, with 8 bases in between. The CDR3 nucleotides are TGTGCCAGCAGCTTAACCGAAGGCGAGCAGTACTTC. It encodes CASSLTEGEQYF.

The rearrangement uses TRBV27 and TRBJ1-2; D may be TRBD1 (5 bases). Germline V CDR1 and CDR2: MNHEY, SMNVEV (reference sequence). The CDR3 extends over 13 amino acids. V was cut by 6 bases and J by 7 bases, with 15 bases left in between. The CDR3 sequence: CASRLRGGSGYTF. In DNA form, the CDR3 reads TGTGCCAGCAGACTACGGGGGGGAAGTGGCTACACCTTC.

This chain links TRBV9 with TRBJ1-2; TRBD1 is a possible D gene (5 bases). The CDR3 is 12 residues long. The germline V gene has CDR1 SGDLS and CDR2 YYNGEE. The V end lost 4 bases, the J end lost 5 bases, and 9 bases lay between the germline ends. In DNA form, the CDR3 reads TGTGCCAGCAGCTCTTCAGGGTATGGCTACACCTTC. Its protein product is CASSSSGYGYTF.

The chain uses TRBV29-1 and TRBJ2-1; TRBD2 agrees at 10 bases. The CDR3 runs 19 residues. Losses at the gene ends were 3 bases for V and 7 bases for J; bases not matched to a gene: 21. From germline, CDR1 is SQVTM and CDR2 ANQGSEA. CDR3 residues: CSVEGGPSGSIISLNEQFF. In nucleotides, the CDR3 is TGCAGCGTTGAGGGTGGCCCTAGCGGGAGTATCATATCTTTAAATGAGCAGTTCTTC.

The chain links TRBV2 to TRBJ1-2, with D uncertain. Per the germline V gene, CDR1 is SNHLY and CDR2 is FYNNEI. CDR3 size: 12 residues. The V end was cut by 3 bases, the J end by 1 base, with 3 bases between. The CDR3 DNA follows: TGTGCCAGCAGTGATGGTAACTATGGCTACACCTTC. Its translation: CASSDGNYGYTF.

As for this clone: Distinct nucleotide sequences in the sample also encode this CDR3. V and J are TRBV5-1 and TRBJ1-2, with no clear D. The V end was cut by 4 bases, the J end by 4 bases, with 8 bases between. The CDR3 totals 12 residues. CDR1 is SGHRS and CDR2 is YFSETQ in the germline V gene. The CDR3 nucleotides are TGCGCCAGCAGCCCCGGGTCCTATGGCTACACCTTC. Translating it yields CASSPGSYGYTF.

The rearrangement links TRBV5-4 to TRBJ2-7; no clear D gene. The CDR3 sequence is 13 residues long. Trimming shortened V by 4 bases and J by 0 bases, and 8 bases separated the two germline ends. Germline V lookup: CDR1 SGHNT, CDR2 YYREEE (reference sequence). CDR3 sequence reads: CASSRQSSYEQYF. Written as DNA, the CDR3 is TGTGCCAGCAGCCGTCAAAGCTCCTACGAGCAGTACTTC.

The chain employs TRBV27 and TRBJ2-2, with 9 bases that match TRBD2. The CDR3 is made up of 17 amino acids. Trimming took 5 bases from V and 3 from J; bases not matched to a gene: 10. The germline V gene encodes CDR1 MNHEY and CDR2 SMNVEV (reference sequence). CDR3 sequence: CASSTPRGGLDTGELFF. In DNA form, the CDR3 reads TGTGCCAGCAGTACCCCGCGGGGGGGATTGGACACCGGGGAGCTGTTTTTT.

This chain connects TRBV13 to TRBJ2-2; TRBD2 agrees at 8 bases. The germline gives CDR1 PRHDT, CDR2 FYEKMQ (reference sequence). The V gene end was trimmed by 5 bases and the J gene end by 1 base; junction bases not matched to a gene: 18. The CDR3 has 20 amino acids. CDR3 region: CASSPPKLLRGAGNTGELFF. As DNA, the CDR3 is TGTGCCAGCAGCCCACCGAAACTACTGCGGGGGGCGGGGAACACCGGGGAGCTGTTTTTT.

CDR3 DNA sequence: TGTGCCAGCCGCCAACCGGGACCCACTGATGGCTACACCTTC. Translated, it gives CASRQPGPTDGYTF. This chain connects TRBV6-5 to TRBJ1-2; D might be TRBD1 (5 bases). Germline CDR1 and CDR2: MNHEY and SVGAGI. The CDR3 runs to 14 residues. V shed 8 bases and J shed 6 bases, with 19 bases lying between them.